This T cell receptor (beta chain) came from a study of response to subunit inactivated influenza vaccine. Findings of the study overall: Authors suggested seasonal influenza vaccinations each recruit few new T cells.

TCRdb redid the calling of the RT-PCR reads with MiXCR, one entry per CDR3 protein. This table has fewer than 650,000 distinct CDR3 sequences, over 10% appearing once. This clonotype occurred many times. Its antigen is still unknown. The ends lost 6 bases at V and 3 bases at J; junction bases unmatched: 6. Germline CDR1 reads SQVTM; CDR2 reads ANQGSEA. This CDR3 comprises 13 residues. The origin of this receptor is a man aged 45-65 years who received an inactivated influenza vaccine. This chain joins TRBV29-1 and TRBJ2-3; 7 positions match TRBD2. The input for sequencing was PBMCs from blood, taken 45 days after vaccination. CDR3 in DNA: TGCAGCGTCGACTTACTAGCGACAGATACGCAGTATTTT. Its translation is CSVDLLATDTQYF.